This T cell receptor beta chain was observed in a study of OX40 agonist ivuxolimab in advanced cancers. Background on the study: Head and neck, renal cell, melanoma or hepatocellular carcinoma were the cancers that dose-escalation patients had. Of the patients, three showed partial responses, one with hepatocellular carcinoma and two with cutaneous melanoma. Eligibility admitted prior anti-PD-1, anti-PD-L1 or anti-CTLA-4 therapy; about 39% had some.

Germline assignment: CDR1 SGHKS and CDR2 YYEKEE (reference sequence). V was shortened by 9 bases and J by 6 bases, with 12 bases between the two germline ends. This CDR3 has 11 amino acids. TCRdb's table, derived via immunoSEQ multiplex PCR, lists solely in-frame clones and lacks some. In the table there are approximately 24,000 clones, around 80% of which are singletons. J is TRBJ2-5 and V is TRBV5-5, with D tentatively TRBD2 (7 bases). Sequenced here: CD4+ or CD8+ T cells sorted from blood, sampled in a trial of the OX40 agonist ivuxolimab. This receptor was obtained from an adult with an advanced solid tumor such as melanoma, head and neck, liver or kidney cancer. The CDR3: CATEGGKTQYF. The CDR3 DNA is TGTGCCACCGAGGGGGGGAAGACCCAGTACTTC.